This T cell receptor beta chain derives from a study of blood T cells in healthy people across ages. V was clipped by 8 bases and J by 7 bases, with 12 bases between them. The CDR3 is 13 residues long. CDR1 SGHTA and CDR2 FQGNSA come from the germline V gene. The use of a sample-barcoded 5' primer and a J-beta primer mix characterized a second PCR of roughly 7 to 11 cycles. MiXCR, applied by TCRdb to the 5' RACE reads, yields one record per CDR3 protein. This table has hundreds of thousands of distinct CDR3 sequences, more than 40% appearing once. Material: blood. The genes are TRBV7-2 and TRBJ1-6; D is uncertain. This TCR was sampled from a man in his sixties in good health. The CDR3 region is CASSTQSNSPLHF. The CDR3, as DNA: TGTGCCAGCTCGACACAATCAAATTCACCCCTCCACTTT.